This T cell receptor beta chain was identified during a study of T-cell memory formation after mild COVID-19. Constant-segment-primed 5'RACE gave TCR alpha and TCR beta cDNA libraries with sample barcodes and UMIs. Via MiXCR, TCRdb re-called the 5' RACE reads, giving one row per CDR3 protein. The data contain under 300,000 distinct CDR3 sequences, approximately 8% of them singletons. In regard to this clonotype: Antigen unknown.

Study findings and constraints: Cross-reactive memory apparently joined, as some responding clones appeared in pre-infection memory. CD4+ contracting clones lay mainly in CM and EM, CD8+ ones in EMRA. CD4+ bias marked clones expanding day 15 to 37, unlike balanced contracting clones.

Trimming cost V 3 bases and J 6 bases, with 11 bases left between them. The CDR3 has 14 amino acids. CDR1 MNHNS and CDR2 SASEGT come from the germline V gene. Material for sequencing was PBMCs or a T cell subset sorted from them (not recorded which). The chain has TRBV6-1 and TRBJ2-2, with D hard to call. This TCR derives from a man aged 18 to 29 who had mild COVID-19 (a few samples of this study predate the infection). Cell type and time point are not known. CDR3 coding DNA: TGTGCCAGCAGTGAGGTGGTAGAGGCCGGGGAGCTGTTTTTT. This translates into CASSEVVEAGELFF.